The rows below give T cell receptor beta chains drawn from one sample of a study of T-cell memory formation after mild COVID-19. One entry per CDR3 protein, called by TCRdb with MiXCR from the 5' RACE reads. Counted here are around 150,000 distinct CDR3 sequences, around 13% occurring once; the ten biggest clones make up 13% to 15%. Sequenced sample: PBMCs or a T cell subset sorted from them (not recorded which). These receptors were collected from an adult woman who had mild COVID-19 (a few samples of this study predate the infection). Cell type and time point are not known. The CDR3 runs from the conserved cysteine through the conserved F or W. D genes are given only for firm matches. Where a row states a size, it is once, few, many or the class of an expanded clone; other rows omit it.

v_call,clone_size,j_call,d_call,cdr3_aa,cdr3_nt
TRBV9,.,TRBJ1-4,TRBD1,CASSPGQGSVEKLFF,TGTGCCAGCAGCCCGGGACAGGGGTCGGTGGAAAAACTGTTTTTT
TRBV25-1,.,TRBJ1-2,.,CASSDPASAGYTF,TGTGCCAGCAGTGATCCCGCCTCAGCGGGCTACACCTTC
TRBV29-1,few,TRBJ2-5,TRBD2,CSVEDRERGTETQYF,TGCAGCGTTGAAGATCGGGAGCGGGGGACTGAGACCCAGTACTTC
TRBV5-1,.,TRBJ2-2,TRBD2,CASSLSLAGSGELFF,TGCGCCAGCAGCTTGAGCCTAGCGGGGTCCGGGGAGCTGTTTTTT
TRBV29-1,.,TRBJ1-1,.,CSVEGHIHTEAFF,TGCAGCGTTGAAGGACACATACACACTGAAGCTTTCTTT
TRBV20-1,.,TRBJ1-2,TRBD1,CSARGQGRSYGYTF,TGCAGTGCTAGAGGACAGGGGCGATCCTATGGCTACACCTTC
TRBV5-1,.,TRBJ2-7,.,CASSSAAIPGGQYF,TGCGCCAGCAGCTCAGCAGCCATCCCCGGGGGGCAGTACTTC
TRBV7-3,few,TRBJ2-7,.,CASSPAAGSYEQYF,TGTGCCAGCAGCCCGGCCGCAGGGAGCTACGAGCAGTACTTC
TRBV5-1,.,TRBJ2-7,.,CASSQGMDEQYF,TGCGCCAGCAGCCAGGGTATGGACGAGCAGTACTTC
TRBV5-1,.,TRBJ2-2,TRBD1,CASRLKGAGGELFF,TGCGCCAGCAGATTGAAGGGGGCTGGCGGGGAGCTGTTTTTT
TRBV19,few,TRBJ2-1,TRBD2,CASSIGGGRLNEQFF,TGTGCCAGTAGTATTGGAGGCGGGAGACTGAATGAGCAGTTCTTC
TRBV6-6,.,TRBJ2-2,TRBD1,CASSWGGQGNTGELFF,TGTGCCAGCAGTTGGGGGGGACAGGGGAACACCGGGGAGCTGTTTTTT
TRBV6-6,.,TRBJ1-1,TRBD1,CASSYRGQGRRNTEAFF,TGTGCCAGCAGTTACCGCGGACAGGGGCGGAGGAACACTGAAGCTTTCTTT
TRBV30,.,TRBJ1-1,.,CAWSVGTELGTEAFF,TGTGCCTGGAGTGTTGGAACAGAGTTGGGCACTGAAGCTTTCTTT
TRBV6-2/TRBV6-3,.,TRBJ2-1,.,CASGFRDTMYNEQFF,TGTGCCAGTGGGTTCCGGGACACAATGTACAATGAGCAGTTCTTC
TRBV4-1,.,TRBJ2-2,TRBD1,CASSQEGGQTGELFF,TGCGCCAGCAGCCAAGAAGGGGGCCAGACCGGGGAGCTGTTTTTT
TRBV7-2,few,TRBJ2-3,.,CASSSRLWSGVADTQYF,TGTGCCAGCAGCTCCCGTTTATGGTCAGGGGTCGCAGATACGCAGTATTTT
TRBV5-6,.,TRBJ2-7,.,CASSMGLETSYEQYF,TGTGCCAGCAGCATGGGGCTAGAAACATCCTACGAGCAGTACTTC
TRBV29-1,.,TRBJ2-7,.,CSARTDFSYEQYF,TGCAGCGCAAGGACGGATTTCTCCTACGAGCAGTACTTC
TRBV7-9,few,TRBJ2-1,.,CASSLAVRLSSYNEQFF,TGTGCCAGCAGCTTAGCGGTTCGGCTTAGCTCCTACAATGAGCAGTTCTTC
TRBV6-2/TRBV6-3,few,TRBJ2-1,TRBD1,CASSQDRISLGGFF,TGTGCCAGCAGTCAGGACAGGATATCTCTCGGTGGGTTCTTC
TRBV4-1,few,TRBJ2-2,.,CASSQVPVTFTGELFF,TGCGCCAGCAGCCAAGTTCCAGTAACCTTCACCGGGGAGCTGTTTTTT
TRBV6-5,.,TRBJ2-7,TRBD2,CASTLGASGYEQYF,TGTGCCAGCACCCTAGGGGCTAGCGGCTACGAGCAGTACTTC
TRBV6-2/TRBV6-3,.,TRBJ2-7,.,CASSYRRVRDEQYF,TGTGCCAGCAGTTATAGAAGGGTCCGGGACGAGCAGTACTTC